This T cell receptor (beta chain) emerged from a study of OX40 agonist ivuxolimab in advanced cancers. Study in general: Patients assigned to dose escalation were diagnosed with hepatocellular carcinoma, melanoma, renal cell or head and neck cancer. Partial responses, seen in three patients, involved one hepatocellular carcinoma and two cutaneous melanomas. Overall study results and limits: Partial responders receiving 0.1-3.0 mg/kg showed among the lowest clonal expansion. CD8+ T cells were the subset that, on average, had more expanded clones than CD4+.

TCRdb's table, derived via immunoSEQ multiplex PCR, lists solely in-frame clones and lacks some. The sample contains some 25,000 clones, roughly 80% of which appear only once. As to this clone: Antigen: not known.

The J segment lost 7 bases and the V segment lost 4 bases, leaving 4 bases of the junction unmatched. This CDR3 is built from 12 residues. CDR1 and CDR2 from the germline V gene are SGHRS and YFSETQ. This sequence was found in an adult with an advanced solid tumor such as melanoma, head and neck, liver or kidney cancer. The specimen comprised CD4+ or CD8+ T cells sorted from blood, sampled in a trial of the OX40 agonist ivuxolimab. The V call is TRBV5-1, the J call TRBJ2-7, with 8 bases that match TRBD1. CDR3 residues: CASSIGQGEQYF. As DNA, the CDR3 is TGCGCCAGCAGCATCGGACAGGGAGAGCAGTACTTC.